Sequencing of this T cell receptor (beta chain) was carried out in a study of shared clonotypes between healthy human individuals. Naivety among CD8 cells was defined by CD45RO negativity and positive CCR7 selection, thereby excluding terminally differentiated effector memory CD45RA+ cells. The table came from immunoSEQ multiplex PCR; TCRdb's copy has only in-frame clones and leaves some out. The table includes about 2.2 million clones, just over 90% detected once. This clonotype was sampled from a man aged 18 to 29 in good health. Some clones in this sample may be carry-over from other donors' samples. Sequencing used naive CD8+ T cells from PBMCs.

CDR3 region: CASSPLGLLGTEAFF. CDR3 DNA: TGTGCCAGCAGCCCCCTTGGACTACTTGGGACTGAAGCTTTCTTT. The V gene is TRBV7-9, the J gene TRBJ1-1, with D unresolved. Germline V CDR1 and CDR2: SEHNR, FQNEAQ (reference sequence). The CDR3 is 15 amino acids. Trimming removed 5 bases at V and 5 bases at J, with 18 bases between.